The T cell receptor (beta chain) under discussion was sequenced for a study of T cell responses to AZD1222 COVID-19 vaccine. Sequencing used immunoSEQ multiplex PCR; TCRdb keeps in-frame clones, though not all of them. The table has about 150,000 clones, about 92% seen once. V dropped 3 bases and J dropped 3 bases, with 11 bases sitting between them. This CDR3 has 14 residues. Germline V gives CDR1 MNHEY, CDR2 SMNVEV (reference sequence). The source is an adult who received the AZD1222 COVID-19 vaccine. J is TRBJ1-1 and V is TRBV27, with TRBD1 as a possible D gene (6 bases). Sequencing was performed on peripheral blood, taken 28 days after the second AZD1222 dose. The chain's CDR3 is CASSFRGEYTEAFF. CDR3 coding DNA: TGTGCCAGCAGTTTCAGGGGAGAGTACACTGAAGCTTTCTTT.